This T cell receptor beta chain emerged from a study of immune evolution from preneoplasia to lung adenocarcinoma. V lost 3 bases, J lost 4 bases, and 8 bases stayed unmatched. The V gene's germline CDR1 is MDHEN and CDR2 SYDVKM. CDR3 length equals 16 residues. Sequencing used immunoSEQ multiplex PCR; TCRdb keeps in-frame clones, though not all of them. There are some 10,000 clones in the sample; 80% to 90% occur only once, and roughly 3% lies in the top ten. The TCR comes from a person aged 65 to 79 with lung adenocarcinoma. The sample consisted of FFPE minimally invasive lung adenocarcinoma tissue. This chain uses TRBV28 with TRBJ2-5; 10 nucleotides align to TRBD2. In DNA, the CDR3 is TGTGCCAGCAGTTTGTCTCTAGCGGGAGAATCAGAGACCCAGTACTTC. Encoded protein: CASSLSLAGESETQYF.